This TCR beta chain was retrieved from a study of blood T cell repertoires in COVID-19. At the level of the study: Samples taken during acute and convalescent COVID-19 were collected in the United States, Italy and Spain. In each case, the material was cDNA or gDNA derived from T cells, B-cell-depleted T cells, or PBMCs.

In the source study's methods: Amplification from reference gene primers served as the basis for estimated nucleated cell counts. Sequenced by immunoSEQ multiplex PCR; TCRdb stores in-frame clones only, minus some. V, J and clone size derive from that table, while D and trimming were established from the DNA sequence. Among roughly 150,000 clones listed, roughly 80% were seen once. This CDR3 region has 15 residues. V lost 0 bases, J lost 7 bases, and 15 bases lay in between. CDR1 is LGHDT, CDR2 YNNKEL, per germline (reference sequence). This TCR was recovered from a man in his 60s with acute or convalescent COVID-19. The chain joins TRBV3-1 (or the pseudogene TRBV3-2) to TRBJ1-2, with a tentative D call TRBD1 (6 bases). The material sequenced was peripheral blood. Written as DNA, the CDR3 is TGTGCCAGCAGCCAAGAGGGATCCGGGACACGTGGCTACACCTTC. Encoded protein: CASSQEGSGTRGYTF.